This T cell receptor delta chain is drawn from a study of Vδ1+ human thymocytes (dated by TCRdb to 2017 to 2018). With respect to the entire study: As a data resource, the study described the mRNA-level TRG and TRD CDR3 repertoires of highly purified Vdelta1+ thymocytes obtained from young children. Validation of the multiplex-based CDR3 amplicon strategy against 5'RACE-based CDR3 amplicon generation methods had been performed previously.

V and J lose 8 bases and 3 bases, and a span of 13 bases separates them. Spanning cysteine to phenylalanine, the CDR3 consists of 13 amino acids. The only DNA kept is the CDR3, 39 bases in frame from the first base. CDR1 and CDR2, per the germline V gene, are TSWWSYY and QGS. Concerning this clone: The antigen this receptor binds is unknown. No base qualities exist here, and no much larger clone lies one base off it.

Thymic samples were depleted of alphabeta T cells, then CD3+ TCRVdelta1+ TCRVdelta2- thymocytes were FACS-sorted. A purity of roughly 98% to 99.6% was achieved for sorted Vdelta1+ thymocytes. Thymic specimens were obtained from several paediatric patients, aged from about 5 days to 16 months, who were undergoing corrective cardiac surgery. Thymic tissue was dispersed, and mononuclear cells were isolated on a Histopaque-1077 density gradient. For staining, the antibodies used were anti-TCRVdelta1 clone TS8.2, anti-TCRVdelta2 clone B6, anti-CD3 clone HIT3a and anti-TCRalphabeta clone IP26. RNA extraction was carried out with the RNeasy mini kit, and reverse transcription was then done using Superscript III. CDR3 amplicons were produced by multiplex PCR using pooled V-gene forward primers and a constant-region reverse primer with Illumina adaptor overhangs. After gel purification, amplicons were indexed with Nextera index primers over around 8 extra PCR cycles and were then purified with AMPure XP beads. Sequencing of the libraries was done on an Illumina MiSeq using paired-end 250 bp reads, dual indexing and a roughly 18% PhiX spike-in. The authors' analysis ran thus. Reads were quality checked with FastQC, and TRG read pairs were merged with ea-utils fastq-join. Annotation of sequences was performed with IMGT/HighV-QUEST, only productive sequences with unambiguous V-gene assignment were retained, and clonotypes were defined by identical CDR3 sequence. Downstream analysis used VDJtools 1.1.1, tcR 2.2.3, Treemap and vegan Shannon diversity in R 3.4.4. For TCRdb, the public reads were processed anew by CATT, and duplicate DNA sequences were folded into one row. TCRdb's processing, not the study's, gives the V and J calls here. This sample lists about 73,000 delta-chain clones; around 35% were detected once. Roughly 0.26% of the sample belongs to the ten largest clones.

Summary of the overall study and its limitations: Numerous TRG clonotypes were shared among donors (up to roughly 6.9x10^3), while TRD repertoires were essentially private (a maximum of 116 shared). In contrast to oligoclonal peripheral blood repertoires, thymic TRG and TRD repertoires appeared to be highly polyclonal with Gaussian CDR3 length distributions. Donors did not cluster by age or sex, so the analyses were not stratified by age or sex. The use of highly purified populations and single-cell validation was advised by the authors, since misinterpretation of bulk repertoire data could be caused by unexpected Vdelta2 sequences. Although sort purity was high, roughly 20% of thymic TRD sequences were Vdelta2 (with a few Vdelta3), in contrast to the peripheral blood Vdelta1+ controls.

In this chain, TRDV1 is recombined with TRDJ1, with no D gene named confidently. The sample comprised Vdelta1+ gamma-delta thymocytes from the thymus. The intended sense of this specimen's cell subset or site label: FACS-sorted CD3+ TCRalphabeta- TCRVdelta1+ TCRVdelta2- thymocytes. The sequence came from a boy younger than two who had congenital heart surgery. The sequence in DNA is TGTGCTCTTTCACCTCCCTCGGCCGATAAACTCATCTTT. The encoded protein is CALSPPSADKLIF.